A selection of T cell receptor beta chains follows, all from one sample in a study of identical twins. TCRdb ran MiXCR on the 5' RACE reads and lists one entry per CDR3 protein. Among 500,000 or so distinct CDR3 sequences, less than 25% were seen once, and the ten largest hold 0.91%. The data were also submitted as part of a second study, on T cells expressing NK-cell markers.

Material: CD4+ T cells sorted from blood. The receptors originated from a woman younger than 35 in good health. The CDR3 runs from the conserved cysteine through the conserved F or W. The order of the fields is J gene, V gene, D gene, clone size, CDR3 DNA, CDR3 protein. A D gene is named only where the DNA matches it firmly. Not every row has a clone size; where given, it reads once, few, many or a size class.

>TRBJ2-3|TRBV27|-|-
TGTGCCAGCAGTTCGCCGACGAATAGGCTCTTAGCAGATACGCAGTATTTT
CASSSPTNRLLADTQYF
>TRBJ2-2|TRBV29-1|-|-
TGCAGCGTTCGCTTAAAGTACACCGGGGAGCTGTTTTTT
CSVRLKYTGELFF
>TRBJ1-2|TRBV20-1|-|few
TGCAGTGCACCGAGGCCAGGTCTTTATGGCTACACCTTC
CSAPRPGLYGYTF
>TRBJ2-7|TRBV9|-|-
TGTGCCAGCAGCGTAGGGGGGACGGGTAAATACGAGCAGTACTTC
CASSVGGTGKYEQYF
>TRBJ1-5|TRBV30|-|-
TGTGCCTGGACGGACCGCCACCTAGGTCAGCCCCAGCATTTT
CAWTDRHLGQPQHF
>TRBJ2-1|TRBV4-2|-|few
TGTGCCAGCAGCCAAGTCTGGGAGGGGGCAAATGAGCAGTTCTTC
CASSQVWEGANEQFF
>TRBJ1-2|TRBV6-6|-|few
TGTGCCAGCAGTTACCAGGAGTATGGCTACACCTTC
CASSYQEYGYTF
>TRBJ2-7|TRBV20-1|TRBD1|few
TGCAGCGGTACCGGGACAGGGACTCCCTACGAGCAGTACTTC
CSGTGTGTPYEQYF
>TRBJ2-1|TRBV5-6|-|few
TGTGCCAGCAGCTTGGCCGCGGCGCATGAGCAGTTCTTC
CASSLAAAHEQFF
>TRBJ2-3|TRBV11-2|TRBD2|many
TGTGCCAGCAGATCACGGGTGGAGCGGGGAGGGTCTCGAGCCACAGATACGCAGTATTTT
CASRSRVERGGSRATDTQYF
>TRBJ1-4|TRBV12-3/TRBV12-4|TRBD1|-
TGTGCCAGCAGTCCGGGACAGGGGGAGGAAAAACTGTTTTTT
CASSPGQGEEKLFF
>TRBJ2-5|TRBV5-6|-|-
TGTGCCAGCAGCTTGGACGGCGGGACCCAGTACTTC
CASSLDGGTQYF
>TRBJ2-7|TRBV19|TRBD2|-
TGTGCCAGTAGTATAGCAGCGGGAGGGTTCGAGCAGTACTTC
CASSIAAGGFEQYF
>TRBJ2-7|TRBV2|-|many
TGTGCCAGCAGTGGAGTTGACGAGCAGTACTTC
CASSGVDEQYF
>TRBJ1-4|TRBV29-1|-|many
TGCAGCGGGCAAAGTGGTGAAAAACTGTTTTTT
CSGQSGEKLFF
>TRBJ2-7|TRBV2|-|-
TGTGCCAGCAGTGCGGGCCAGGTAATCTACGAGCAGTACTTC
CASSAGQVIYEQYF
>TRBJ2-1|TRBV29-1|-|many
TGCAGCTTTTTACGGCCACCGACCTACAATGAGCAGTTCTTC
CSFLRPPTYNEQFF
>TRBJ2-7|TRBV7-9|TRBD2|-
TGTGCCAGCAGCTCCATTTACCCGGGGGGGGACGAGCAGTACTTC
CASSSIYPGGDEQYF
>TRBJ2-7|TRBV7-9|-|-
TGTGCCAGCAGCTTAAGAGGGGTCCTCTCCTACGAGCAGTACTTC
CASSLRGVLSYEQYF
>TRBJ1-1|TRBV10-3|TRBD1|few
TGTGCCATCAGTGCGGGACAGGGAGGCACTGAAGCTTTCTTT
CAISAGQGGTEAFF
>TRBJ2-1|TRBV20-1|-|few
TGCAGTGCCCACCGGGGGGCCCGGGGCAATGAGCAGTTCTTC
CSAHRGARGNEQFF
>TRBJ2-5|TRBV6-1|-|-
TGTGCCAGCAGGGATAGGGGGGGCGAAGAGACCCAGTACTTC
CASRDRGGEETQYF
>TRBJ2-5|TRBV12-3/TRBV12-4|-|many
TGTGCCAGCAGTTACCAGGTTTCGGAAGAGACCCAGTACTTC
CASSYQVSEETQYF
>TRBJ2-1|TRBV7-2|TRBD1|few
TGTGCCAGCAGCAGATCGACAGGGAGCTCCTACAATGAGCAGTTCTTC
CASSRSTGSSYNEQFF
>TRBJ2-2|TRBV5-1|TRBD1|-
TGCGCCACTGCGACAGGGACGAACACCGGGGAGCTGTTTTTT
CATATGTNTGELFF
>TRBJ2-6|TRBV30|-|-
TGTGCCTGGAGTGAGGGGAACTCTGGGGCCAACGTCCTGACTTTC
CAWSEGNSGANVLTF
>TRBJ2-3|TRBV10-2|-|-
TGCGCCAGCAGTGAGTCGTCCACTACGCAGTATTTT
CASSESSTTQYF
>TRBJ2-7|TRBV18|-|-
TGTGCCAGCTCCCAGGGATCGAGCGGTTCCTACGAGCAGTACTTC
CASSQGSSGSYEQYF
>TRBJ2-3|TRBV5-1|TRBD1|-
TGCGCCAGCAGTCGACAGGGATTTGAGACAGATACGCAGTATTTT
CASSRQGFETDTQYF
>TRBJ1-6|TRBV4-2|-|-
TGTGCCAGCAGCCAAGACGCGGGTCGAGACAATTCACCCCTCCACTTT
CASSQDAGRDNSPLHF
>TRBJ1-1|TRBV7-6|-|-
TGTGCCAGCAGCTTAGGAGGAGGACTGAACACTGAAGCTTTCTTT
CASSLGGGLNTEAFF
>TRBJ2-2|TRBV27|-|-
TGTGCCAGCAGTTTCTCTCCTCAGGACGGAGAGAAGCTGTTTTTT
CASSFSPQDGEKLFF
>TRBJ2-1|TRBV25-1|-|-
TGTGCCAGCAGTGAATATACTAATGAGCAGTTCTTC
CASSEYTNEQFF
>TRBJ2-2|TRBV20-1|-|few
TGCAGTGCACACCCAGGAGGAGAAAGCGGGGAGCTGTTTTTT
CSAHPGGESGELFF
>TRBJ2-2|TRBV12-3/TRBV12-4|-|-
TGTGCCAGCAGCGTCCGAGGCGGGGAGCTGTTTTTT
CASSVRGGELFF
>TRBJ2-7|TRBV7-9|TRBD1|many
TGTGCCAGCAGCACTTACAGGGGGAATTACGAGCAGTACTTC
CASSTYRGNYEQYF
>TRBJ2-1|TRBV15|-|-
TGTGCCACCAGCAGAGTCGCGAAGTCCTACAATGAGCAGTTCTTC
CATSRVAKSYNEQFF
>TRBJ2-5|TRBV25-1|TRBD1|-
TGTGCCAGCAGTGACCTACAGGGGTGGCCCCAAGAGACCCAGTACTTC
CASSDLQGWPQETQYF
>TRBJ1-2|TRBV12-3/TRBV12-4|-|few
TGTGCCAGCACCTCGGGGCTCCTAATATATGGCTACACCTTC
CASTSGLLIYGYTF
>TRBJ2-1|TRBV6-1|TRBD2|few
TGTGCCAGCAGCCCGACTAGCGGGAGCTCCTACAATGAGCAGTTCTTC
CASSPTSGSSYNEQFF
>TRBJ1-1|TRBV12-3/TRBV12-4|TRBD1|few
TGTGCCAGCAGTTTATCGGCAGGGGGGGCTTTCTTT
CASSLSAGGAFF
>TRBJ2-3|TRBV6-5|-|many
TGTGCCAGCAGTTATTCAGCTCCAGGGTTAGGAGGCGCAGATACGCAGTATTTT
CASSYSAPGLGGADTQYF
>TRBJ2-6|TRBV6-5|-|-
TGTGCCAGCAGTTACTTGTTTCGAGGCCGGGGCTCTGGGGCCAACGTCCTGACTTTC
CASSYLFRGRGSGANVLTF
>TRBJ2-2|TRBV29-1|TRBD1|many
TGCAGCGGAAAACAGGGGGCAAACACCGGGGAGCTGTTTTTT
CSGKQGANTGELFF
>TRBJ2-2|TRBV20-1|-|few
TGCAGTGCTAGAGATGGAGGCAGGGGGGTTGCCGGGGAGCTGTTTTTT
CSARDGGRGVAGELFF
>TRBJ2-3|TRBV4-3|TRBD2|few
TGCGCCAGCAGCCAAGGCGCGTCAGCGGGAGTTCTCGATACGCAGTATTTT
CASSQGASAGVLDTQYF
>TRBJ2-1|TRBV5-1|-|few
TGCGCCAGCCTAGTGGGATCGGGGGACAATGAGCAGTTCTTC
CASLVGSGDNEQFF
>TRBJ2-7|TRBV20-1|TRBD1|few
TGCAGTGCTAGAGGGGACAGGGTCCACTACGAGCAGTACTTC
CSARGDRVHYEQYF
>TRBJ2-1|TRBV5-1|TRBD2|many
TGTGCCAGCAGTTTAGGGCTAGCGGGTTACAATGAGCAGTTCTTC
CASSLGLAGYNEQFF
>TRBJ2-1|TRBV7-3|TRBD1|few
TGTGCCAGCAGCTTATTGGGACAGGGTACGGGGCCCTACAATGAGCAGTTCTTC
CASSLLGQGTGPYNEQFF
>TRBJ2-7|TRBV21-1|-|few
TGTGCCGGACCAAGACGCCCGCGATCCTACGAGCAGTACTTC
CAGPRRPRSYEQYF
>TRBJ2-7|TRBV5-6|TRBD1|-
TGTGCCAGCAGCTCACCGGGACAGCTTTACGAGCAGTACTTC
CASSSPGQLYEQYF
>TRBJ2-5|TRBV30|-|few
TGTGCCTGGAGTGTTCAGACAGCAAGAGAGACCCAGTACTTC
CAWSVQTARETQYF
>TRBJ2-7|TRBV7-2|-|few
TGTGCCAGCAGCTTAGACGCAGGGAGCTACGAGCAGTACTTC
CASSLDAGSYEQYF
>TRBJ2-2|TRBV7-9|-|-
TGTGCCAGCAGCTTAACCCGCAAGGGGAGCACCGGGGAGCTGTTTTTT
CASSLTRKGSTGELFF
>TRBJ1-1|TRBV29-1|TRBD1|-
TGCAGCGCTAAGGGGGACAGTGAAGCTTTCTTT
CSAKGDSEAFF
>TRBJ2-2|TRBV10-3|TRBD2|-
TGTGCCATCAGTAGTGGGACTAGCGGCGCCAACGGGGAGCTGTTTTTT
CAISSGTSGANGELFF
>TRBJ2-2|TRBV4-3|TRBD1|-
TGCGCCAGCAGCCTCAGAGGACAGGGCAACGCGAACACCGGGGAGCTGTTTTTT
CASSLRGQGNANTGELFF
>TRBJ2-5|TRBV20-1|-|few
TGCAGTGCTGGCCGGACAGTGAGAGAGACCCAGTACTTC
CSAGRTVRETQYF
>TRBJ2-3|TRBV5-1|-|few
TGCGCCAGCAGCTTTGTGGGGTCCACAGATACGCAGTATTTT
CASSFVGSTDTQYF